Described below is a single T cell receptor beta chain sequence and its context. This sample was included in a study of T cell responses to AZD1222 COVID-19 vaccine. Clones were sequenced by immunoSEQ multiplex PCR, and TCRdb holds only the in-frame ones, with some missing. This table has roughly 140,000 clones, around 95% appearing once. Germline V gene lookup returns CDR1 PRHDT and CDR2 FYEKMQ (reference sequence). V shed 5 bases, J shed 0 bases, and the junction held 11 bases outside the gene matches. This CDR3 has 17 amino acids. The sequences come from peripheral blood, collected on day 0 of AZD1222 vaccination. This chain links TRBV13 with TRBJ1-1; TRBD1 matches 8 bases. This sequence was found in an adult in good health. CDR3 sequence: CASSPHSWTGLNTEAFF. In DNA, the CDR3 is TGTGCCAGCAGCCCGCACTCGTGGACAGGGCTGAACACTGAAGCTTTCTTT.